Reported below is one TCR beta chain. Antigen unknown. The source of the sample is a study of early T cells in non-severe SARS-CoV-2 infection. Study summary: Sequencing was performed on bulk RNA from unsorted whole blood, leaving chains unpaired.

Points from the study as a whole: The VDJdb matching leaned toward anti-spike CD8 responses and overlooked private and CD4 specificities.

Trimming cost V 3 bases and J 3 bases, with 9 bases left between them. Germline V gene sequence: CDR1 MNHEY, CDR2 SMNVEV (reference sequence). The CDR3 is 13 amino acids. Unique molecular identifiers (one per individual cDNA molecule) were attached. TCRdb re-analysed the 5' RACE reads in MiXCR, keeping a single row per CDR3 protein. The profile shows about 71,000 distinct CDR3 sequences, roughly 13% of them singletons. This TCR was recovered from an adult who was a healthcare worker with PCR-confirmed SARS-CoV-2 infection or an uninfected control (not recorded which). Source material: whole blood. This sequence joins TRBV27 and TRBJ2-7, with D tentatively TRBD1 (6 bases). CDR3 sequence reads: CASSFGTSYEQYF. CDR3 coding DNA: TGTGCCAGCAGTTTCGGGACAAGCTACGAGCAGTACTTC.